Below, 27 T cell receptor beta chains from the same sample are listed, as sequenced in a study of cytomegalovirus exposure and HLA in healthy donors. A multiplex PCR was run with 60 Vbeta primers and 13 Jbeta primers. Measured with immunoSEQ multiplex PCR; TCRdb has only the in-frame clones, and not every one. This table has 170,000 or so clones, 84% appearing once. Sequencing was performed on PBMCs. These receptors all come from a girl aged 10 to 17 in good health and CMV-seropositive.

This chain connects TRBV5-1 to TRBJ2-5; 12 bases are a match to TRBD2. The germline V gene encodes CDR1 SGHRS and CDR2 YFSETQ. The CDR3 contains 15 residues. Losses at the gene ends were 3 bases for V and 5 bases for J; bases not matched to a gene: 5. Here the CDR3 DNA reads TGCGCCAGCAGCTCTAGCGGGGGGGCTTCGGAGACCCAGTACTTC. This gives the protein CASSSSGGASETQYF.

As DNA, the CDR3 is TGTGCCAGCAGTGACGGACTAGCGGGGGGGCATGAGCAGTTCTTC. It translates to CASSDGLAGGHEQFF. The chain carries TRBV6-4 and TRBJ2-1; 15 bases agree with TRBD2. The V and J ends lost 2 bases and 8 bases, in that order; junction bases with no gene match: 1. The CDR3 is made up of 15 amino acids. The V gene's germline CDR1 is MRHNA and CDR2 SNTAGT.

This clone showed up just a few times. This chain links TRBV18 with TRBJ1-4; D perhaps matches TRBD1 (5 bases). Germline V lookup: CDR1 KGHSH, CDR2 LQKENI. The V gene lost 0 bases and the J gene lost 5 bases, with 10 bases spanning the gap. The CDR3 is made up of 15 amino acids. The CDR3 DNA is TGTGCCAGCTCACCACCCCGGGGGGGGAATGAAAAACTGTTTTTT. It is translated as CASSPPRGGNEKLFF.

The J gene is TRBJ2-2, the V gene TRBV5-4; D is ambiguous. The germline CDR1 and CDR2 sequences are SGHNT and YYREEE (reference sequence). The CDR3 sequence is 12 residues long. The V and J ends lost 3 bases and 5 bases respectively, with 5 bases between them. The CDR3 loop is CASSSRTGELFF. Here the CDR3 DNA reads TGTGCCAGCAGCTCCCGTACCGGGGAGCTGTTTTTT.

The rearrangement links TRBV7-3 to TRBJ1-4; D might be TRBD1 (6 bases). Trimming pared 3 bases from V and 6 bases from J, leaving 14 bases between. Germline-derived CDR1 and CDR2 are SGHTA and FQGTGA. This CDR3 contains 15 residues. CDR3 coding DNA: TGTGCCAGCAGCTTCAGGGGCTCGAGGGATGAAAAACTGTTTTTT. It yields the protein CASSFRGSRDEKLFF.

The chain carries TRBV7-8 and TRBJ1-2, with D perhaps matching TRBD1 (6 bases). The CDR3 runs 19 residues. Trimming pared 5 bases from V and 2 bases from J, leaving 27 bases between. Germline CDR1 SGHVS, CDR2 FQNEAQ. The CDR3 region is CASSLGPIQGKGANYGYTF. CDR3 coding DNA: TGTGCCAGCAGCCTGGGGCCTATACAGGGTAAAGGGGCGAACTATGGCTACACCTTC.

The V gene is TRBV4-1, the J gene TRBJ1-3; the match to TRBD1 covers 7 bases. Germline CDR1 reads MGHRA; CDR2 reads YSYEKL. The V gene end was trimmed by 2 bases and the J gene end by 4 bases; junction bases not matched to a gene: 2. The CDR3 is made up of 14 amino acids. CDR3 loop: CASSQQGGGNTIYF. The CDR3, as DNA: TGCGCCAGCAGCCAACAGGGGGGAGGAAACACCATATATTTT.

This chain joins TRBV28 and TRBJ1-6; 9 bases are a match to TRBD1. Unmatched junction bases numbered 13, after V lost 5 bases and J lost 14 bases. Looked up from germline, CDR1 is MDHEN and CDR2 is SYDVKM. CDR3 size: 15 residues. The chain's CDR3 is CASSRGFTGGLSLHF. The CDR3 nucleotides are TGTGCCAGCAGTAGAGGATTTACAGGGGGCTTATCCCTCCACTTT.

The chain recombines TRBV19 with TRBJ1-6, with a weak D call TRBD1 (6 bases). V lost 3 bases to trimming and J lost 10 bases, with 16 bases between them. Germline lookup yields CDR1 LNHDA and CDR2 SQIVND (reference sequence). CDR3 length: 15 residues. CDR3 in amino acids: CASSMVGRGESPLHF. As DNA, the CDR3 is TGTGCCAGTAGTATGGTCGGCAGGGGAGAATCACCCCTCCACTTT.

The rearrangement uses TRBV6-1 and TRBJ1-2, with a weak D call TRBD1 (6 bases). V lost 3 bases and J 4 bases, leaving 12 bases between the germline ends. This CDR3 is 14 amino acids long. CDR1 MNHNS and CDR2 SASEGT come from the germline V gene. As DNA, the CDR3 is TGTGCCAGCAGTGACCTTGGACAGATCTATGGCTACACCTTC. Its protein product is CASSDLGQIYGYTF.

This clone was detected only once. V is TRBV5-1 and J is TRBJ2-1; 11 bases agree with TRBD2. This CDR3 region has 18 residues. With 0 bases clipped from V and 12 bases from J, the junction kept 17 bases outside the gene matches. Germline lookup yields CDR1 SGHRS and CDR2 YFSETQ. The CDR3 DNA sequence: TGCGCCAGCAGCTTGGAGGGGCTAGCGGGGGGCACACTCCTAGCGCAGTTCTTC. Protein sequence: CASSLEGLAGGTLLAQFF.

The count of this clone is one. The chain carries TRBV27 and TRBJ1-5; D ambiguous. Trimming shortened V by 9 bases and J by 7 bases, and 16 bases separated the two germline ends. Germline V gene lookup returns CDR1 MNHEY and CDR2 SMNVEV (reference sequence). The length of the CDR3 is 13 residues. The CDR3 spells CASWSIGEQPQHF. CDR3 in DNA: TGTGCCAGTTGGTCAATCGGGGAGCAGCCCCAGCATTTT.

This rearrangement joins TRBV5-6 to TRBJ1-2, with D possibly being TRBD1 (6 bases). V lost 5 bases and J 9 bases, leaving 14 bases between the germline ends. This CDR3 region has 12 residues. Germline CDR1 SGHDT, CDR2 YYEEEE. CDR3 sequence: CASSYKQGRYTF. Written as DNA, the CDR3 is TGTGCCAGCAGTTACAAACAGGGACGCTACACCTTC.

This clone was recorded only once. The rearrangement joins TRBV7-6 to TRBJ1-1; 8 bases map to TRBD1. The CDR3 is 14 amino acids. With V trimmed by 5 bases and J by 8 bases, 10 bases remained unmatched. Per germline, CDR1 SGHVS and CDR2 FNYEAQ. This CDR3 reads CASSTGTGTLEAFF. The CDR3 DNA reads TGTGCCAGCAGCACCGGGACAGGAACCTTGGAAGCTTTCTTT.

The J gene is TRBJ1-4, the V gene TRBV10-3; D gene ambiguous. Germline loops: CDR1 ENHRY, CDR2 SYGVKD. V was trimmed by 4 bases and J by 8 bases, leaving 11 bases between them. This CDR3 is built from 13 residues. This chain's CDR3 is CAISVGGKEKLFF. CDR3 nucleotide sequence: TGTGCCATCAGTGTTGGAGGAAAAGAAAAACTGTTTTTT.

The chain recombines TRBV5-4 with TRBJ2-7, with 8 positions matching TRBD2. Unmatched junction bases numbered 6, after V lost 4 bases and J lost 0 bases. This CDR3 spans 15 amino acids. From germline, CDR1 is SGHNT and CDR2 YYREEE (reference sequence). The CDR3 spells CASSPAAGGSYEQYF. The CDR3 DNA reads TGTGCCAGCAGCCCCGCGGCGGGGGGCTCCTACGAGCAGTACTTC.

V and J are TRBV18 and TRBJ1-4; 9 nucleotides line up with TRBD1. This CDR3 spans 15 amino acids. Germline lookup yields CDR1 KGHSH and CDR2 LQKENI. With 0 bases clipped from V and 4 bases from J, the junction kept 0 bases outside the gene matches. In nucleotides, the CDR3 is TGTGCCAGCTCACCACCGGGACAGGGTAATGAAAAACTGTTTTTT. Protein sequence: CASSPPGQGNEKLFF.

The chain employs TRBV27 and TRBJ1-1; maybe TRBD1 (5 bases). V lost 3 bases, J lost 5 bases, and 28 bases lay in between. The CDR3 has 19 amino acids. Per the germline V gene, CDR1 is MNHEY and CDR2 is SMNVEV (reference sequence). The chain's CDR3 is CASSFRQGREGRVGTEAFF. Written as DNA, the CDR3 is TGTGCCAGCAGTTTCAGGCAGGGAAGGGAAGGGCGAGTGGGTACTGAAGCTTTCTTT.

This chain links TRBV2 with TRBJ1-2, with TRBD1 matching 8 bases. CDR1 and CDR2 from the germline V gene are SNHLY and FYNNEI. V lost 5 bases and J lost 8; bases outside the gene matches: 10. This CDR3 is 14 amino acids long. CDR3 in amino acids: CASSPTTDREGYTF. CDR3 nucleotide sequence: TGTGCCAGCAGTCCTACCACGGACAGGGAAGGCTACACCTTC.

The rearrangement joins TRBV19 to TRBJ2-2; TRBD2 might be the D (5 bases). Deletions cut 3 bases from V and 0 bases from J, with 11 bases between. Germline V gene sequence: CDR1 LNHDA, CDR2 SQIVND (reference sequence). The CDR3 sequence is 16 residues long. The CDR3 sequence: CASSILATTNTGELFF. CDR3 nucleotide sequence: TGTGCCAGTAGTATCTTAGCGACAACGAACACCGGGGAGCTGTTTTTT.

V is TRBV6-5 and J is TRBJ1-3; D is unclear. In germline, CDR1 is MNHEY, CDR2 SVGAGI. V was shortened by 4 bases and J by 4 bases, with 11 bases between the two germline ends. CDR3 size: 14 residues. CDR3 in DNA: TGTGCCAGCAGTTCGCCTGCGAGGGGAAACACCATATATTTT. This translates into CASSSPARGNTIYF.

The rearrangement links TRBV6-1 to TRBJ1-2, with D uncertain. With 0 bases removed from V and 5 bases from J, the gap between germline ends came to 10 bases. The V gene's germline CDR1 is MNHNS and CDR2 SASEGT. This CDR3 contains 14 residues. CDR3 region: CASSEARGGYGYTF. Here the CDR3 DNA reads TGTGCCAGCAGTGAAGCGCGGGGAGGATATGGCTACACCTTC.

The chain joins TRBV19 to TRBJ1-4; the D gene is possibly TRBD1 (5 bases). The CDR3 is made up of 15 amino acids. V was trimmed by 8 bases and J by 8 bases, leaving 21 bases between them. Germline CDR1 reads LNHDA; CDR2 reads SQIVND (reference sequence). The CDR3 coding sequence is TGTGCCAGTTCAGCTGAACAGGTCCTGGGGGAAAAACTGTTTTTT. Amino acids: CASSAEQVLGEKLFF.

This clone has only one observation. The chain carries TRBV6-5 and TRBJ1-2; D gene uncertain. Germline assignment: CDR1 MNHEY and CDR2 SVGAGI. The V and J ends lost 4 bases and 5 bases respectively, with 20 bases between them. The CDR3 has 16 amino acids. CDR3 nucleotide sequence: TGTGCCAGCAGTTGGCTCGGGTCCGGCCGCGTATATGGCTACACCTTC. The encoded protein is CASSWLGSGRVYGYTF.

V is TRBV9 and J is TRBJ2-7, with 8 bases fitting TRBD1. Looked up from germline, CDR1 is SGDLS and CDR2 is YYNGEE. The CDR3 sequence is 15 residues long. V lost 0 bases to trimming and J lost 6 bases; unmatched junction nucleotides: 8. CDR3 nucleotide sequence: TGTGCCAGCAGCGTAGGGACAGGGACTCTCGCCGAGCAGTACTTC. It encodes CASSVGTGTLAEQYF.

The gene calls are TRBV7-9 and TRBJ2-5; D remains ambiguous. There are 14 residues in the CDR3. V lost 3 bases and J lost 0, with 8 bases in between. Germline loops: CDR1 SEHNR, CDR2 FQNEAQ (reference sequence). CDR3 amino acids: CASSLKQHQETQYF. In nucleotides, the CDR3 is TGTGCCAGCAGCTTGAAACAGCACCAAGAGACCCAGTACTTC.

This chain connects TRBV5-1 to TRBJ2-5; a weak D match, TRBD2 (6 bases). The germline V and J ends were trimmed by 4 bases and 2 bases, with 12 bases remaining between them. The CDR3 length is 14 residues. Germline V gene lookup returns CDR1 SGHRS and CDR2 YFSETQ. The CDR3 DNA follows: TGCGCCAGCAGCACCCCACGGGGGCAAGAGACCCAGTACTTC. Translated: CASSTPRGQETQYF.